The 16 T cell receptor beta chains listed next were all sequenced from one sample in a study of T-cell reconstitution after alpha-beta-depleted transplantation in children. For TCRbeta, the library was prepared with unique molecular identifiers. TCRdb reprocessed the PCR reads via MiXCR and lists one record per CDR3 protein. The table has hundreds of thousands of distinct CDR3 sequences, less than 15% seen once; the top ten hold around 0.76%. The material was PBMCs, obtained before TCRalphabeta/CD19-depleted stem cell transplant. The receptors originated from a girl aged 2 to 9 with congenital amegakaryocytic thrombocytopenia, due to receive a stem cell transplant.

This clonotype occurred many times. The chain recombines TRBV9 with TRBJ2-2; 11 positions match TRBD2. The CDR3 is made up of 17 amino acids. The ends lost 5 bases at V and 5 bases at J; junction bases unmatched: 11. CDR1 is SGDLS, CDR2 YYNGEE, per germline. In nucleotides, the CDR3 is TGTGCCAGCAGTCCCTTTGACCTAGCGGGAGGTACCGGGGAGCTGTTTTTT. Its translation: CASSPFDLAGGTGELFF.

The rearrangement links TRBV15 to TRBJ1-1; 8 bases are shared with TRBD1. Germline trimming cut 1 base from V and 7 bases from J; bases unmatched to any gene: 8. The CDR3 runs to 15 residues. From germline, CDR1 is LNHNV and CDR2 YYDKDF (reference sequence). CDR3 sequence: CATSRGGQGSFEAFF. In DNA form, the CDR3 reads TGTGCCACCAGCAGAGGAGGACAGGGATCTTTTGAAGCTTTCTTT.

This clonotype was picked up a small number of times. This chain uses TRBV7-6 with TRBJ2-3, with 7 positions matching TRBD1. CDR1 is SGHVS, CDR2 FNYEAQ, per germline. This CDR3 has 16 amino acids. V was pared by 5 bases and J by 7 bases, with 15 bases of the junction left unmatched. The CDR3, as DNA: TGTGCCAGCAGCCCGCAGGGACAGTGGCTATTTTATACGCAGTATTTT. It specifies CASSPQGQWLFYTQYF. The variable domain in full, completed from reference TRBV7-6 and TRBJ2-3, reads GAGVSQSPRYKVTKRGQDVALRCDPISGHVSLYWYRQALGQGPEFLTYFNYEAQQDKSGLPNDRFSAERPEGSISTLTIQRTEQRDSAMYRCASSPQGQWLFYTQYFGPGTRLTVL.

Ten or more counts support this clonotype. The rearrangement joins TRBV7-6 to TRBJ2-1; 12 nucleotides match TRBD2. With 3 bases clipped from V and 6 bases from J, the junction kept 6 bases outside the gene matches. Germline V gene lookup returns CDR1 SGHVS and CDR2 FNYEAQ. This CDR3 is built from 16 residues. Here the CDR3 reads CASSLSTSGSRNEQFF. As DNA, the CDR3 is TGTGCCAGCAGCTTGTCGACTAGCGGGAGCCGCAATGAGCAGTTCTTC.

This clonotype has ten or more counts. The V gene is TRBV20-1, the J gene TRBJ2-5, with TRBD2 as a possible D gene (5 bases). Trimming took 3 bases from V and 5 from J, leaving 7 bases between them. Germline V gene sequence: CDR1 DFQATT, CDR2 SNEGSKA (reference sequence). This CDR3 is 11 amino acids long. The CDR3 nucleotides are TGCAGTGCTAGGGACTGGGAGACCCAGTACTTC. Protein sequence: CSARDWETQYF.

This clonotype appeared many times. V and J are TRBV5-1 and TRBJ2-1; no clear D. The CDR3 sequence is 17 residues long. The germline V gene encodes CDR1 SGHRS and CDR2 YFSETQ. V was pared by 0 bases and J by 0 bases, with 13 bases between. DNA of the CDR3: TGCGCCAGCAGCTTGGGACAAGGACGTTTCTCCTACAATGAGCAGTTCTTC. Translation: CASSLGQGRFSYNEQFF.

This clonotype was counted only a few times. V and J are TRBV7-2 and TRBJ1-3; the D gene is possibly TRBD1 (5 bases). This CDR3 is built from 15 residues. Trimming took 2 bases from V and 2 from J, leaving 10 bases between them. Germline V gene lookup returns CDR1 SGHTA and CDR2 FQGNSA. CDR3 region: CASSLNKGPGNTIYF. The CDR3, as DNA: TGTGCCAGCAGCTTAAACAAGGGGCCTGGAAACACCATATATTTT.

This clonotype came up a few times. The chain carries TRBV7-2 and TRBJ2-5; maybe TRBD2 (5 bases). This CDR3 region has 14 residues. Trimming removed 5 bases from V and 3 bases from J, with 13 bases in between. Germline CDR1 is SGHTA and CDR2 is FQGNSA. In nucleotides, the CDR3 is TGTGCCAGCAGCCAACTCCAGAGGGAAGAGACCCAGTACTTC. This encodes CASSQLQREETQYF. The variable domain in full, completed from reference TRBV7-2 and TRBJ2-5, reads GAGVSQSPSNKVTEKGKDVELRCDPISGHTALYWYRQSLGQGLEFLIYFQGNSAPDKSGLPSDRFSAERTGGSVSTLTIQRTQQEDSAVYLCASSQLQREETQYFGPGTRLLVL.

This chain connects TRBV7-2 to TRBJ2-6; D not certain. CDR1 and CDR2 (germline): SGHTA, FQGNSA. This CDR3 contains 17 residues. V shed 2 bases and J shed 0 bases, with 11 bases lying between them. CDR3 nucleotides: TGTGCCAGCAGCTTATGGCAGGCAAGCTCTGGGGCCAACGTCCTGACTTTC. It encodes CASSLWQASSGANVLTF.

The V and J genes are TRBV18 and TRBJ2-7, with 7 bases lining up with TRBD2. CDR1 and CDR2 from the germline V gene are KGHSH and LQKENI. The CDR3 consists of 10 residues. With V trimmed by 10 bases and J by 13 bases, 10 bases remained unmatched. CDR3 sequence reads: CAKGRRGIYF. CDR3 DNA sequence: TGTGCCAAGGGCCGGCGGGGGATATACTTC.

This clonotype was seen at least ten times. The rearrangement links TRBV29-1 to TRBJ2-3, with TRBD2 matching 9 bases. Per germline, CDR1 SQVTM and CDR2 ANQGSEA. The CDR3 has 14 residues. V lost 4 bases to trimming and J lost 4 bases; unmatched junction nucleotides: 6. The CDR3 DNA reads as TGCAGCGTTGCGGCTAGCGGGAACCCAGATACGCAGTATTTT. Translated: CSVAASGNPDTQYF.

The V gene is TRBV28, the J gene TRBJ2-2; D remains unclear. Trimming stripped 3 bases from V and 2 bases from J, with 10 bases between. This CDR3 contains 15 residues. Germline values: CDR1 MDHEN, CDR2 SYDVKM. The CDR3 loop reads CASSFLGPNTGELFF. Written as DNA, the CDR3 is TGTGCCAGCAGTTTCCTAGGACCAAACACCGGGGAGCTGTTTTTT. Filled out from reference TRBV28 and TRBJ2-2, the complete variable domain reads DVKVTQSSRYLVKRTGEKVFLECVQDMDHENMFWYRQDPGLGLRLIYFSYDVKMKEKGDIPEGYSVSREKKERFSLILESASTNQTSMYLCASSFLGPNTGELFFGEGSRLTVL.

The chain has TRBV20-1 and TRBJ1-3; D remains ambiguous. Germline CDR1 reads DFQATT; CDR2 reads SNEGSKA (reference sequence). V dropped 3 bases and J dropped 0 bases, with 15 bases sitting between them. The CDR3 extends over 16 amino acids. This CDR3 reads CSASDPWATSGNTIYF. The CDR3 DNA sequence: TGCAGTGCTAGTGATCCATGGGCTACCTCTGGAAACACCATATATTTT.

The CDR3 sequence: CSVVDRNEAGVPEQYF. CDR3 sequence (DNA): TGCAGCGTGGTGGACAGGAATGAAGCGGGAGTGCCCGAGCAGTACTTC. The V call is TRBV29-1, the J call TRBJ2-7; maybe TRBD2 (8 bases). From germline, CDR1 is SQVTM and CDR2 ANQGSEA. The CDR3 contains 16 residues. V was shortened by 6 bases and J by 6 bases, with 27 bases between the two germline ends.

This clonotype came up a few times. The rearrangement links TRBV5-1 to TRBJ1-1; 7 bases agree with TRBD1. Trimming took 3 bases from V and 3 from J; bases not matched to a gene: 2. The CDR3 has 13 residues. Germline V gene sequence: CDR1 SGHRS, CDR2 YFSETQ. For the CDR3, the DNA is TGCGCCAGCAGCTCCGGGACAGACACTGAAGCTTTCTTT. Translated, it gives CASSSGTDTEAFF.

The chain uses TRBV5-1 and TRBJ2-7; no clear D. This CDR3 comprises 14 residues. The ends were cut back, 4 bases at V and 1 base at J, with 12 bases in the middle. Germline CDR1 and CDR2: SGHRS and YFSETQ. CDR3: CASSTGSVSYEQYF. Written as DNA, the CDR3 is TGCGCCAGCAGCACTGGAAGCGTTTCCTACGAGCAGTACTTC. The complete variable domain, with remaining parts taken from reference TRBV5-1 and TRBJ2-7, reads KAGVTQTPRYLIKTRGQQVTLSCSPISGHRSVSWYQQTPGQGLQFLFEYFSETQRNKGNFPGRFSGRQFSNSRSEMNVSTLELGDSALYLCASSTGSVSYEQYFGPGTRLTVT.